A selection of T cell receptor beta chains follows, all from one sample in a study of OX40 agonist ivuxolimab in advanced cancers. The method was immunoSEQ multiplex PCR; TCRdb's version includes in-frame clones alone and lacks a portion of them. The sample holds approximately 84,000 clones; 70% to 90% are singletons and the top ten take 0.99%. The sample in question was CD4+ or CD8+ T cells sorted from blood, obtained in a trial of the OX40 agonist ivuxolimab. Receptor source: an adult with an advanced solid tumor such as melanoma, head and neck, liver or kidney cancer. CDR3s include the opening cysteine and the closing phenylalanine or tryptophan.

V	J	CDR3
TRBV4-1	TRBJ2-5	CASSQDTGVETQYF
TRBV6-5	TRBJ2-3	CASSDRGSDTQYF
TRBV7-8	TRBJ2-7	CASSSPGRGKPYEQYF
TRBV21-1	TRBJ1-2	CASSSRQFPLYGYTF
TRBV4-2	TRBJ2-7	CASSQMGGPYEQYF
TRBV5-4	TRBJ2-1	CASSLTSGITGDNEQFF
TRBV7-9	TRBJ2-7	CASSLYLGTSGYEQYF
TRBV9	TRBJ2-6	CASSGQGAGANVLTF
TRBV5-1	TRBJ2-5	CASSRTSGITQETQYF
TRBV11-2	TRBJ2-7	CASSSHDGKRDYEQYF
TRBV6-1	TRBJ1-2	CASSTTGPKYGYTF
TRBV2	TRBJ2-3	CANEAGGLGDTQYF
TRBV19	TRBJ2-7	CARGGEQYF
TRBV30	TRBJ2-7	CAWSSPDSALEQYF
TRBV2	TRBJ2-7	CASSEARGLGEQYF
TRBV10-3	TRBJ1-2	CAILGTGDDGYTF
TRBV21-1	TRBJ2-3	CASSKVEREGATTDTQYF
TRBV12-5	TRBJ1-3	CASGLGQGPPGNTIYF
TRBV10-3	TRBJ1-4	CAISEATLGTPEILFF
TRBV11-2	TRBJ1-1	CASSAGQGMNTEAFF
TRBV7-7	TRBJ2-1	CASSRDRYNEQFF
TRBV7-8	TRBJ2-5	CASSFSGRAFRETQYF
TRBV5-1	TRBJ2-7	CASSPTLQVPEQYF
TRBV11-2	TRBJ2-7	CASRRGLAGEQYF
TRBV29-1	TRBJ2-1	CSVSSGGSPYNEQFF
TRBV6-5	TRBJ2-5	CASSYSVARPKETQYF
TRBV5-1	TRBJ2-7	CASSWQATYEQYF
TRBV7-7	TRBJ2-5	CASSSRLGGETQYF
TRBV5-6	TRBJ1-1	CASSLGVMNTEAFF
TRBV7-9	TRBJ1-6	CASSFEVENSPLHF
TRBV10-3	TRBJ2-7	CAISDTGTGSYEQYF
TRBV10-3	TRBJ2-3	CAIRGLAGFSTDTQYF
TRBV2	TRBJ2-7	CASSKGLAGSSYEQYF
TRBV6-6	TRBJ1-2	CASRGQDYGYTF
TRBV5-1	TRBJ2-7	CASRTGTASYEQYF
TRBV25-1	TRBJ2-2	CASSQTHNTGELFF
TRBV10-1	TRBJ2-7	CASSESDRIYEQYF
TRBV11-2	TRBJ2-3	CASSLIRHTQYF
TRBV5-1	TRBJ2-5	CASRPWAGLRETQYF
TRBV19	TRBJ2-5	CASSVQGQETQYF
TRBV11-2	TRBJ2-2	CASSLVGQINTGELFF
TRBV14	TRBJ1-2	CASSRSTGLSGYTF
TRBV11-2	TRBJ2-3	CASSPGFTDTQYF
TRBV5-1	TRBJ2-7	CASSRNAGPYEQYF
TRBV4-1	TRBJ2-3	CASSQDVRDGYTQYF
TRBV19	TRBJ1-1	CASSVLTNTEAFF
TRBV9	TRBJ2-2	CASSAPGGRGGELFF
TRBV15	TRBJ2-3	CATSRDGGLSTDTQYF
TRBV18	TRBJ2-2	CASSPYIAGDTGELFF
TRBV4-2	TRBJ1-2	CASSQDPGQRYGYTF
TRBV4-3	TRBJ1-3	CASSQVGGIPGNTIYF
TRBV6-6	TRBJ2-2	CASSPGLAATGELFF
TRBV5-1	TRBJ2-1	CASSPFREGGEQFF
TRBV19	TRBJ2-7	CASRPGLGSSYEQYF
TRBV11-2	TRBJ1-6	CASSFFPNQGHGLNSPLHF
TRBV6-1	TRBJ1-1	CASTLNTEAFF